A single sample is the source of the 19 T cell receptor beta chains below, sequenced in a study of patients and donors after allogeneic stem cell transplantation (dated by TCRdb to 2020 to 2021). The method was RT-PCR. Sequencing instrument: NextSeq 550. The public reads were reprocessed in TCRdb via fastp at Q25 and MiXCR, keeping in-frame beta chains. Each entry merges the rows of one CDR3 protein and shows their most common DNA and genes. The sample has 2,500 or so distinct CDR3 sequences on record, about 3.7% of them singletons. Of the sample, roughly 36% falls within the top ten clones. The sample consisted of blood, either unsorted or a sorted T cell fraction (not recorded which). Receptors were obtained from a human donor who was either an allogeneic HSCT recipient or a stem cell or donor lymphocyte infusion donor (not recorded which). It is not recorded whose cells these are; they may come from a transplant donor.

The chain joins TRBV10-3 to TRBJ2-5; no clear D gene. The CDR3 sequence is 14 residues long. V dropped 7 bases and J dropped 1 base, with 13 bases sitting between them. CDR1 is ENHRY and CDR2 is SYGVKD in the germline V gene. CDR3 DNA sequence: TGTGCCATCATCAGGCGGAGCGCCCAAGAGACCCAGTACTTC. Translation: CAIIRRSAQETQYF.

This clonotype was seen many times. This chain joins TRBV6-5 and TRBJ1-1; D is ambiguous. The V and J ends lost 4 bases and 3 bases respectively, with 6 bases between them. CDR1 and CDR2 from the germline V gene are MNHEY and SVGAGI. This CDR3 is built from 12 residues. CDR3 in amino acids: CASSSQDTEAFF. In DNA form, the CDR3 reads TGTGCCAGCAGTTCTCAGGACACTGAAGCTTTCTTT.

This clonotype was recorded a few times. V gene TRBV29-1 combines with J gene TRBJ2-5; D is unresolved. V shed 4 bases and J shed 2 bases, with 11 bases lying between them. The germline V gene has CDR1 SQVTM and CDR2 ANQGSEA. CDR3 length equals 13 residues. The CDR3 nucleotides read TGCAGCGTTGCCTACAGCTCACAAGAGACCCAGTACTTC. Its protein is CSVAYSSQETQYF.

This clonotype was counted many times. The chain uses TRBV12-3 or TRBV12-4 and TRBJ1-1; weak D call: TRBD1 (6 bases). Deletions cut 2 bases from V and 1 base from J, with 14 bases between. The CDR3 runs to 16 residues. DNA for the CDR3: TGTGCCAGCAGTTTACCCCTAGGGGGAGGGAACACTGAAGCTTTCTTT. Translated: CASSLPLGGGNTEAFF.

This clonotype has at least ten counts. The chain combines TRBV11-2 with TRBJ2-2; D not resolved. This CDR3 has 13 amino acids. Germline loops: CDR1 SGHAT, CDR2 FQNNGV. The V end lost 1 base, the J end lost 4 bases, and 4 bases lay between the germline ends. This CDR3 is CASSLAPTGELFF. In DNA form, the CDR3 reads TGTGCCAGCAGCTTAGCCCCCACCGGGGAGCTGTTTTTT.

This clonotype is classed as medium-sized. The chain employs TRBV27 and TRBJ2-1, with TRBD2 identical over 8 bases. CDR1 is MNHEY and CDR2 is SMNVEV in the germline V gene (reference sequence). The CDR3 has 17 amino acids. Losses at the gene ends were 7 bases for V and 0 bases for J; bases not matched to a gene: 11. This chain's CDR3 is CASIPIAGLSSYNEQFF. The CDR3 bases are TGTGCCAGCATTCCCATAGCGGGATTGAGCTCCTACAATGAGCAGTTCTTC.

Many counts were recorded for this clonotype. The V and J genes are TRBV5-1 and TRBJ2-7, with TRBD1 matching 7 bases. Germline V gives CDR1 SGHRS, CDR2 YFSETQ. CDR3 length equals 14 residues. V trimming: 5 bases; J trimming: 7 bases; junction bases outside the gene matches: 12. The CDR3 loop is CASSVETGSWEQYF. The CDR3 DNA reads as TGCGCCAGCAGTGTAGAGACAGGGAGTTGGGAGCAGTACTTC.

This clonotype is termed medium-sized (0.01 to 0.1%). This rearrangement joins TRBV18 to TRBJ1-1; D is perhaps TRBD1 (5 bases). Germline CDR1 KGHSH, CDR2 LQKENI. V lost 6 bases and J 1 base, leaving 9 bases between the germline ends. The CDR3 length is 13 residues. This chain's CDR3 is CASSRDGNTEAFF. CDR3 DNA: TGTGCCAGCTCCCGGGACGGGAACACTGAAGCTTTCTTT.

Ten or more counts support this clonotype. It is unclear where the CDR3 begins or ends on the DNA, so no DNA is shown, and the CDR3 is as TCRdb lists it. CDR3 sequence: CASRSPTVVGQLMKNCFF. The gene calls are TRBV12-2 and TRBJ1-4; TRBD1, as called in the table, went unchecked against the DNA. TRBV12-2 is assigned pseudogene status. The CDR3 contains 18 residues when both ends are counted.

To note about this clonotype: This may be a read error: a much more frequent sequence differs by one nucleotide. The rearrangement joins TRBV20-1 to TRBJ2-4, with D possibly matching TRBD1 (5 bases). This CDR3 spans 17 amino acids. Germline V gives CDR1 DFQATT, CDR2 SNEGSKA (reference sequence). CDR3 DNA sequence: TGCAGTGCTAGAGATCTCGGACATACTATAGCCAAAAACATTCATTACTTC. Translated, it gives CSARDLGHTIAKNIHYF.

This clonotype has a count of ten or more. J is TRBJ2-7 and V is TRBV4-3; TRBD2 matches 7 bases. The CDR3 extends over 13 amino acids. V was pared by 1 base and J by 4 bases, with 1 base of the junction left unmatched. Germline values: CDR1 LGHNA, CDR2 YSLEER. Written as DNA, the CDR3 is TGCGCCAGCAGCCAAGGGGGGGGATACGAGCAGTACTTC. This gives the protein CASSQGGGYEQYF.

The chain employs TRBV9 and TRBJ1-2, with 10 bases matching TRBD1. Germline CDR1 reads SGDLS; CDR2 reads YYNGEE. The CDR3 sequence is 18 residues long. Losses at the gene ends were 4 bases for V and 1 base for J; bases not matched to a gene: 13. CDR3 nucleotide sequence: TGTGCCAGCAGCTTCCGACCCGGGACAGGGGTGAATAACTATGGCTACACCTTC. Protein product: CASSFRPGTGVNNYGYTF.

This clonotype was seen at least ten times. The chain is built from TRBV5-1 and TRBJ2-1, with TRBD2 as a possible D gene (6 bases). CDR1 and CDR2 from the germline V gene are SGHRS and YFSETQ. The CDR3 spans 17 residues. V dropped 1 base and J dropped 7 bases, with 21 bases sitting between them. The CDR3 is CASSLWGGRGRQNEQFF. DNA for the CDR3: TGCGCCAGCAGCTTGTGGGGAGGCCGGGGGAGGCAGAATGAGCAGTTCTTC.

This clonotype has ten or more counts. This chain connects TRBV6-5 to TRBJ1-5; TRBD1 is a possible D gene (5 bases). This CDR3 comprises 15 residues. CDR1 MNHEY and CDR2 SVGAGI come from the germline V gene. V was cut by 6 bases and J by 6 bases, with 18 bases left in between. In DNA, the CDR3 is TGTGCCAGCAGCCTCTCTTTCGGGGGACCTCAGCCCCAGCATTTT. Translating gives CASSLSFGGPQPQHF.

This clonotype was seen ten or more times. The CDR3 nucleotides read TGTGCCAGCAGCGTAGGAGCAGGGGTAGGCGAGCAGTACTTC. This sequence encodes CASSVGAGVGEQYF. The J gene is TRBJ2-7, the V gene TRBV9; TRBD1 might be the D (6 bases). The CDR3 totals 14 residues. Per germline, CDR1 SGDLS and CDR2 YYNGEE. Trimming removed 0 bases from V and 6 bases from J, with 13 bases in between.

This clonotype occurred many times. This chain connects TRBV19 to TRBJ1-5, with D maybe TRBD1 (5 bases). Germline V gene lookup returns CDR1 LNHDA and CDR2 SQIVND (reference sequence). The V end was cut by 3 bases, the J end by 1 base, with 13 bases between. The CDR3 has 16 residues. CDR3 residues: CASSMPLGRSNQPQHF. Written as DNA, the CDR3 is TGTGCCAGTAGTATGCCCTTGGGACGGAGCAATCAGCCCCAGCATTTT.

This clonotype has a count of ten or more. The chain couples TRBV24-1 to TRBJ1-2; 9 bases agree with TRBD1. The V gene end was trimmed by 4 bases and the J gene end by 8 bases; junction bases not matched to a gene: 7. This CDR3 region has 14 residues. CDR1 KGHDR and CDR2 SFDVKD come from the germline V gene. This chain's CDR3 is CATSETGGVRGYTF. CDR3 nucleotides: TGTGCCACCAGTGAAACAGGGGGCGTGCGGGGCTACACCTTC.

In its sample, this clonotype was seen many times. V gene TRBV19 combines with J gene TRBJ2-3, with D unresolved. Germline assignment: CDR1 LNHDA and CDR2 SQIVND (reference sequence). The germline V and J ends were trimmed by 4 bases and 2 bases, with 10 bases remaining between them. This CDR3 contains 14 residues. This chain's CDR3 is CASSNPQVTDTQYF. For the CDR3, the DNA is TGTGCCAGTAGTAACCCCCAGGTCACAGATACGCAGTATTTT.

This clonotype is classed as medium-sized. The rearrangement links TRBV7-2 to TRBJ1-1; no reliable D call. This CDR3 has 14 amino acids. Between the trimmed V and J ends, which lost 1 base and 5 bases, there was a span of 11 bases. Germline V gives CDR1 SGHTA, CDR2 FQGNSA. CDR3 sequence (DNA): TGTGCCAGCAGCTTAGATCGGCGGGGAACTGAAGCTTTCTTT. Its translation: CASSLDRRGTEAFF.